This T cell receptor (beta chain) derives from a study of blood T cells in healthy people across ages. CDR1 is SGHRS and CDR2 is YFSETQ in the germline V gene. The CDR3 is 15 amino acids. V shed 7 bases and J shed 0 bases, with 15 bases lying between them. General study results and limits: The study lacked donor CMV status, which possibly confounded expanded clonotype changes.

With regard to this clonotype: The antigen remains undetermined.

The people who gave samples were healthy Caucasians from Russia, aged roughly 6 to 95. Then a second PCR, running roughly 6 to 11 cycles, was carried out with a sample-barcoded 5' primer and a J-beta primer mix. MiXCR was run by TCRdb on the 5' RACE reads, yielding one entry per CDR3 protein. The sample yields nearly 800,000 distinct CDR3 sequences, roughly three fifths seen once. The sequencing input was blood. This chain links TRBV5-1 with TRBJ2-3; no reliable D call. This TCR was sampled from a man between 40 and 49 years old in good health. The CDR3 loop reads CASATGRTSTDTQYF. The CDR3 nucleotides are TGCGCCAGCGCGACCGGACGGACGAGCACAGATACGCAGTATTTT.